This T cell receptor (beta chain) was recovered during a study of blood T cell repertoires in COVID-19. Study-wide background: The study drew acute and convalescent COVID-19 samples from the United States, Italy and Spain. The analysed material was cDNA or gDNA that came from T cells, B-cell-depleted T cells, or PBMCs.

Per the study methods: Reference gene primer amplification gave nucleated cell count estimates. The protocol was immunoSEQ multiplex PCR, while the TCRdb copy is restricted to in-frame clones and leaves out a portion. That table furnishes V, J and clone size, whereas the DNA furnished D and trimming. The sample consists of about 80,000 clones, roughly 86% of them appearing once. This clone was counted a single time. This CDR3 is 15 amino acids long. Per the germline V gene, CDR1 is SGHRS and CDR2 is YFSETQ. V lost 2 bases and J lost 4, with 15 bases in between. The chain links TRBV5-1 to TRBJ1-2; TRBD1 might be the D (6 bases). The sequenced sample was peripheral blood. This clonotype originated in a human donor in a cohort sampled during active COVID-19. The CDR3 protein is CASSFGQKLGYGYTF. The CDR3 bases are TGCGCCAGCAGCTTTGGACAGAAACTAGGCTATGGCTACACCTTC.